This T cell receptor beta chain was captured by sequencing in a study of CD8 T cells in Susac syndrome. Reverse transcription used about 0.45 to 1 ug RNA and random hexamers. An immunoSEQ multiplex PCR amplified TCR beta CDR3 over 54 Vbeta and 13 Jbeta. TCRdb analysed the immunoSEQ multiplex PCR reads with MiXCR anew, one entry per CDR3 protein. The sample carries about 210,000 distinct CDR3 sequences, 95% recorded once. CDR3 size: 15 residues. Germline lookup yields CDR1 SQVTM and CDR2 ANQGSEA. With V trimmed by 6 bases and J by 0 bases, 7 bases remained unmatched. TCR beta was sequenced from blood CD8+ and CD4+ T cells. Patients with stable or active relapsing-remitting disease, all of them treatment-naive, made up the multiple sclerosis controls. Negative isolation was applied to CD8+ and CD4+ T cells, and FACS enrichment was applied to TEMRA cells.

The sample comprised CD4+ T cells from PBMCs. The chain links TRBV29-1 to TRBJ1-2, with 10 bases identical to TRBD1. The clonotype was recovered from a human donor with multiple sclerosis. CDR3 coding DNA: TGCAGCGTAAGACAGGGGGCCGTCGCTAACTATGGCTACACCTTC. It specifies CSVRQGAVANYGYTF.